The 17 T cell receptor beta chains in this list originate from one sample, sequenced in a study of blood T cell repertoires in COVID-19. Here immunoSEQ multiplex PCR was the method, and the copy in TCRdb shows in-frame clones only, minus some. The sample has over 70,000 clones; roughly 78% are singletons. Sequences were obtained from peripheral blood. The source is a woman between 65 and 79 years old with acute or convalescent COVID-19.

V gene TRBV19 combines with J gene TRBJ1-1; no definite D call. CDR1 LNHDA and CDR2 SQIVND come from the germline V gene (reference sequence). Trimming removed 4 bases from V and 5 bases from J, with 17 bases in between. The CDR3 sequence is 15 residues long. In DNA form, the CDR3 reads TGTGCCAGTAGTAAGATAGCCCGGGTCCCAACTGAAGCTTTCTTT. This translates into CASSKIARVPTEAFF.

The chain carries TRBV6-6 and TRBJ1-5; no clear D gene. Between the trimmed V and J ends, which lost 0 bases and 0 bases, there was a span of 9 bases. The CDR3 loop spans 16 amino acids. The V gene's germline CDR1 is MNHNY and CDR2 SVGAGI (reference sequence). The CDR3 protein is CASSYSSGYSNQPQHF. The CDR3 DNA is TGTGCCAGCAGTTACTCGTCGGGGTATAGCAATCAGCCCCAGCATTTT.

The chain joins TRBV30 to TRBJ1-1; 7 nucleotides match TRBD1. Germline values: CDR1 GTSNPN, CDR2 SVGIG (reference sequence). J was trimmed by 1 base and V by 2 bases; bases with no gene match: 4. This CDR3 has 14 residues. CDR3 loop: CAWSSDRQNTEAFF. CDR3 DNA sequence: TGTGCCTGGAGTTCGGACAGGCAGAACACTGAAGCTTTCTTT.

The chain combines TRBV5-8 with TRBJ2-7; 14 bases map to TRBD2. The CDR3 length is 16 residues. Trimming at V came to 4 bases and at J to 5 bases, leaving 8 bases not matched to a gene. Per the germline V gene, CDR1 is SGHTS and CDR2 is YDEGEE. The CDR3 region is CASSPGTSGRAHEQYF. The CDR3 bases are TGTGCCAGCAGCCCCGGGACTAGCGGGAGAGCCCACGAGCAGTACTTC.

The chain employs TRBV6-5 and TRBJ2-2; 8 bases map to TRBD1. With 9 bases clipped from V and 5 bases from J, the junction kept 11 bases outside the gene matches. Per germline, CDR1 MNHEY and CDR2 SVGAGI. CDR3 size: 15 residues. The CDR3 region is CASKTDRGWTGELFF. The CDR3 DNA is TGTGCCAGTAAAACTGACAGGGGATGGACCGGGGAGCTGTTTTTT.

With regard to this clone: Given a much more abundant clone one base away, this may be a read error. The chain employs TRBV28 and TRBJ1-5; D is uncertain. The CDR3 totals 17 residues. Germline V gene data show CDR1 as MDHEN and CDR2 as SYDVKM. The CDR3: CVSSLSLRAGSNQPQHF. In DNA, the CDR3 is TGTGTCAGCAGTTTAAGCCTTAGGGCGGGTAGCAATCAGCCCCAGCATTTT.

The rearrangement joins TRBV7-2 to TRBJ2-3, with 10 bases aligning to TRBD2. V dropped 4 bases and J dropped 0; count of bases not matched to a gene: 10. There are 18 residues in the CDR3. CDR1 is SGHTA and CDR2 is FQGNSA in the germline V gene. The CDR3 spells CASSSPLPLAGSTDTQYF. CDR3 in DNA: TGTGCCAGCAGCTCCCCGCTCCCACTAGCGGGGAGCACAGATACGCAGTATTTT.

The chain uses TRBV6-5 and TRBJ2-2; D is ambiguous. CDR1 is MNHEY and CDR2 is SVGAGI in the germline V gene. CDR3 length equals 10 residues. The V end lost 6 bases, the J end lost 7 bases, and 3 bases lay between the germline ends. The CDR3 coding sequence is TGTGCCAGCAGGCGCGGGGAGCTGTTTTTT. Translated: CASRRGELFF.

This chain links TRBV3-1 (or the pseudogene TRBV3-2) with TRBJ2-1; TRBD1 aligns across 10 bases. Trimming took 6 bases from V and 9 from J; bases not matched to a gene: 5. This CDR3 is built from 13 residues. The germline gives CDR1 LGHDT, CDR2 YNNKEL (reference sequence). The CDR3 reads CASRDRGVGEQFF. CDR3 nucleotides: TGTGCCAGCAGGGACAGGGGGGTGGGTGAGCAGTTCTTC.

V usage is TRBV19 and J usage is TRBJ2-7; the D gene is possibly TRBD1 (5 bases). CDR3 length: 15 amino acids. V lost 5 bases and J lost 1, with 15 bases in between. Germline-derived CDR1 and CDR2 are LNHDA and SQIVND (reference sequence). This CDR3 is CASSLQGIGSYEQYF. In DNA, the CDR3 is TGTGCCAGTAGTCTCCAGGGTATAGGTTCCTACGAGCAGTACTTC. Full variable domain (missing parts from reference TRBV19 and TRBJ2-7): DGGITQSPKYLFRKEGQNVTLSCEQNLNHDAMYWYRQDPGQGLRLIYYSQIVNDFQKGDIAEGYSVSREKKESFPLTVTSAQKNPTAFYLCASSLQGIGSYEQYFGPGTRLTVT.

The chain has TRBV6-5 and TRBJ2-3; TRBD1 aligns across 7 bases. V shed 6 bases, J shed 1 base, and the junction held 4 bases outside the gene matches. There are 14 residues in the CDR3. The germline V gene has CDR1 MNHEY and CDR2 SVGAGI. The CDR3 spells CASRVTGGTDTQYF. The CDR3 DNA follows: TGTGCCAGCAGGGTCACAGGGGGCACAGATACGCAGTATTTT.

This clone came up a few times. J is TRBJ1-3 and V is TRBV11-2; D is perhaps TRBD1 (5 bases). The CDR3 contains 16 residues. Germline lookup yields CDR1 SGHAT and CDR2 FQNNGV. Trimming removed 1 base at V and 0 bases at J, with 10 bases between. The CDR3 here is CASSLGGAGSGNTIYF. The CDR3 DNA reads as TGTGCCAGCAGCTTAGGTGGGGCCGGCTCTGGAAACACCATATATTTT.

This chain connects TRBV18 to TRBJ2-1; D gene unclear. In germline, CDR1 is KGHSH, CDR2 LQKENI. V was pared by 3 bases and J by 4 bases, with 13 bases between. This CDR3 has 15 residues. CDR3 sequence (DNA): TGTGCCAGCTCACCCGACTCCCCCAGTTACAATGAGCAGTTCTTC. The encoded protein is CASSPDSPSYNEQFF.

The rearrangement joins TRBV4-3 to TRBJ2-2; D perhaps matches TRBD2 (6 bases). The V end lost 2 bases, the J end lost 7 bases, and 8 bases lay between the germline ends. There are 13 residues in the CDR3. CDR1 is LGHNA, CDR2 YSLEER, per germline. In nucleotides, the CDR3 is TGCGCCAGCAGCCAATTTAGCGGCGGGGAGCTGTTTTTT. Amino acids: CASSQFSGGELFF.

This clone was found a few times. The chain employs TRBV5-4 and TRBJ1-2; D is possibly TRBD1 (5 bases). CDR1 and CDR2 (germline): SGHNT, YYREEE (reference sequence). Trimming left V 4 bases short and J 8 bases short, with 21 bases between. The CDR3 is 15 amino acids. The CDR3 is CASSDKRQGIDGYTF. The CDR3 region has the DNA TGTGCCAGCAGCGATAAGCGTCAGGGAATCGACGGCTACACCTTC. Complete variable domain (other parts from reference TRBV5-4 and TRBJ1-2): ETGVTQSPTHLIKTRGQQVTLRCSSQSGHNTVSWYQQALGQGPQFIFQYYREEENGRGNFPPRFSGLQFPNYSSELNVNALELDDSALYLCASSDKRQGIDGYTFGSGTRLTVV.

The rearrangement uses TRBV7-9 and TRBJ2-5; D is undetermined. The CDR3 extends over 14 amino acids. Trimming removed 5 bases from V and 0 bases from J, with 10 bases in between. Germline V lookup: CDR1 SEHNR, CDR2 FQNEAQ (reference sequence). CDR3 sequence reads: CASSPSVYQETQYF. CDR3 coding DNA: TGTGCCAGCAGCCCCTCCGTGTACCAAGAGACCCAGTACTTC.

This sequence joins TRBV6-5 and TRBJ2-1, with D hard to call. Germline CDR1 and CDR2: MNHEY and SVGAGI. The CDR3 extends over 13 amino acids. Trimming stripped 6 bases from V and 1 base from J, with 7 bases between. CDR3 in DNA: TGTGCCAGCAGAAAGGAGTCCTACAATGAGCAGTTCTTC. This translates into CASRKESYNEQFF.